Below, 30 T cell receptor beta chains from the same sample are listed, as sequenced in a study of blood T cell repertoires in COVID-19. Clones were sequenced by immunoSEQ multiplex PCR, and TCRdb holds only the in-frame ones, with some missing. This table holds 70,000 or so clones, 88% found once. Sample: peripheral blood. The receptors derive from a human donor in a cohort sampled during active COVID-19.

Written as DNA, the CDR3 is TGCGCCAGCGGGGACACGATGAACACTGAAGCTTTCTTT. Translated, it gives CASGDTMNTEAFF. The chain recombines TRBV5-1 with TRBJ1-1; possibly TRBD1 for D (6 bases). Per germline, CDR1 SGHRS and CDR2 YFSETQ. V was shortened by 7 bases and J by 0 bases, with 10 bases between the two germline ends. This CDR3 contains 13 residues.

The chain links TRBV6-9 to TRBJ1-5; a weak D match, TRBD1 (6 bases). V lost 6 bases and J 7 bases, leaving 22 bases between the germline ends. Germline V gene data show CDR1 as MNHGY and CDR2 as SVAAGI. There are 16 residues in the CDR3. CDR3: CASSTEGGRGRQPQHF. CDR3 nucleotide sequence: TGTGCCAGCAGCACCGAGGGCGGCAGGGGTAGACAGCCCCAGCATTTT.

The chain is built from TRBV6-5 and TRBJ2-7, with 9 nucleotides matching TRBD1. The CDR3 runs 15 residues. Trimming cost V 5 bases and J 1 base; bases outside gene matches: 6. In germline, CDR1 is MNHEY, CDR2 SVGAGI. DNA for the CDR3: TGTGCCAGCAGTAGGGACAGGGACCTTTCCTACGAGCAGTACTTC. Its translation is CASSRDRDLSYEQYF.

The chain links TRBV5-1 to TRBJ2-5; D might be TRBD1 (5 bases). Germline V gives CDR1 SGHRS, CDR2 YFSETQ. The CDR3 covers 12 residues. Trimming took 3 bases from V and 9 from J, leaving 12 bases between them. The CDR3 region is CASSSGLRAQYF. CDR3 sequence (DNA): TGCGCCAGCAGCTCAGGTCTCAGGGCCCAGTACTTC.

The gene calls are TRBV28 and TRBJ1-3, with D possibly TRBD1 on 5 matching bases. The germline CDR1 and CDR2 sequences are MDHEN and SYDVKM. This CDR3 is 16 amino acids long. V was pared by 7 bases and J by 2 bases, with 18 bases between. CDR3 amino acids: CASTDRGLSTGNTIYF. The CDR3 DNA is TGTGCCAGCACCGATAGGGGCCTATCCACTGGAAACACCATATATTTT.

The chain uses TRBV15 and TRBJ1-6; a possible D gene is TRBD1 (5 bases). The V gene lost 5 bases and the J gene lost 6 bases, with 14 bases spanning the gap. The CDR3 loop spans 15 amino acids. CDR1 and CDR2 from the germline V gene are LNHNV and YYDKDF (reference sequence). The chain's CDR3 is CATSPSGGGNSPLHF. CDR3 sequence (DNA): TGTGCCACCAGCCCCTCGGGGGGGGGTAATTCACCCCTCCACTTT.

This chain links TRBV29-1 with TRBJ2-5; 7 nucleotides agree with TRBD2. V dropped 6 bases and J dropped 5; count of bases not matched to a gene: 15. Germline CDR1 is SQVTM and CDR2 is ANQGSEA. The CDR3 covers 15 residues. This chain's CDR3 is CSVEDAGEGWETQYF. Written as DNA, the CDR3 is TGCAGCGTGGAGGACGCGGGGGAGGGCTGGGAGACCCAGTACTTC.

This sequence joins TRBV19 and TRBJ2-3; 9 nucleotides align to TRBD1. This CDR3 is 15 amino acids long. Trimming cost V 5 bases and J 3 bases; bases outside gene matches: 6. From germline, CDR1 is LNHDA and CDR2 SQIVND (reference sequence). CDR3 coding DNA: TGTGCCAGTAGTGTACAGGGGGCCGGTACAGATACGCAGTATTTT. This gives the protein CASSVQGAGTDTQYF.

The gene calls are TRBV2 and TRBJ1-1, with 7 bases lining up with TRBD1. This CDR3 is 14 amino acids long. The germline gives CDR1 SNHLY, CDR2 FYNNEI. Losses at the gene ends were 5 bases for V and 0 bases for J; bases not matched to a gene: 3. The CDR3 DNA follows: TGTGCCAGCAGTTCGACAGGGATGAACACTGAAGCTTTCTTT. This sequence encodes CASSSTGMNTEAFF. The full variable domain, its missing parts supplied by reference TRBV2 and TRBJ1-1, is EPEVTQTPSHQVTQMGQEVILRCVPISNHLYFYWYRQILGQKVEFLVSFYNNEISEKSEIFDDQFSVERPDGSNFTLKIRSTKLEDSAMYFCASSSTGMNTEAFFGQGTRLTVV.

Only one count was recorded for this clone. The CDR3 DNA is TGTGCCAGCAGCTTAGATCGAGGAGAGACCCAGTACTTC. Encoded protein: CASSLDRGETQYF. The chain uses TRBV11-2 and TRBJ2-5; no reliable D call. Germline CDR1 is SGHAT and CDR2 is FQNNGV. This CDR3 spans 13 amino acids. Trimming shortened V by 0 bases and J by 4 bases, and 6 bases separated the two germline ends. Variable domain in full (rest from reference TRBV11-2 and TRBJ2-5): EAGVAQSPRYKIIEKRQSVAFWCNPISGHATLYWYQQILGQGPKLLIQFQNNGVVDDSQLPKDRFSAERLKGVDSTLKIQPAKLEDSAVYLCASSLDRGETQYFGPGTRLLVL.

This clone was seen a single time. V usage is TRBV30 and J usage is TRBJ1-5; 10 bases agree with TRBD1. The CDR3 runs 13 residues. Per the germline V gene, CDR1 is GTSNPN and CDR2 is SVGIG (reference sequence). Germline trimming cut 5 bases from V and 8 bases from J; bases unmatched to any gene: 6. CDR3 region: CAWGTGANKPQHF. CDR3 nucleotides: TGTGCCTGGGGGACAGGGGCGAATAAGCCCCAGCATTTT.

The chain links TRBV9 to TRBJ2-5; 14 nucleotides line up with TRBD2. The CDR3 is 16 residues long. Germline CDR1 is SGDLS and CDR2 is YYNGEE. J lost 4 bases, V lost 2 bases, and 4 bases had no gene match. CDR3 DNA sequence: TGTGCCAGCAGCGTGACTAGCGGGAGGGGGGGAGAGACCCAGTACTTC. It codes for CASSVTSGRGGETQYF.

This clone was seen a single time. The chain links TRBV15 to TRBJ1-2; 8 bases are shared with TRBD1. Germline V gene data show CDR1 as LNHNV and CDR2 as YYDKDF (reference sequence). The CDR3 is 15 residues long. The trim removed 4 bases at V and 2 bases at J, leaving 6 bases unmatched. This chain's CDR3 is CATSTLTGVNYGYTF. Here the CDR3 DNA reads TGTGCCACCAGCACTTTGACAGGGGTGAACTATGGCTACACCTTC.

The V gene is TRBV7-3, the J gene TRBJ1-1; a possible D gene is TRBD1 (6 bases). The CDR3 is 14 amino acids. Between the trimmed V and J ends, which lost 5 bases and 2 bases, there was a span of 12 bases. Per germline, CDR1 SGHTA and CDR2 FQGTGA. The CDR3 here is CASSPGHLNTEAFF. CDR3 DNA sequence: TGTGCCAGCAGCCCGGGACACCTAAACACTGAAGCTTTCTTT.

This chain uses TRBV12-3 or TRBV12-4 with TRBJ1-2; D gene uncertain. The CDR3 spans 12 residues. V was cut by 6 bases and J by 6 bases, with 11 bases left in between. CDR3 amino acids: CASRLDGDGYTF. The CDR3 nucleotides read TGTGCCAGCAGACTAGACGGTGATGGCTACACCTTC.

This clone was picked up a small number of times. The chain's CDR3 is CASRRGPSNQPQHF. The CDR3 nucleotides read TGTGCCAGCAGAAGGGGGCCTAGCAATCAGCCCCAGCATTTT. V gene TRBV6-5 combines with J gene TRBJ1-5; 7 positions match TRBD1. Germline trimming cut 6 bases from V and 0 bases from J; bases unmatched to any gene: 2. The CDR3 contains 14 residues. Per germline, CDR1 MNHEY and CDR2 SVGAGI.

V gene TRBV25-1 combines with J gene TRBJ2-1; possibly TRBD2 for D (5 bases). Trimming cost V 3 bases and J 0 bases, with 12 bases left between them. The CDR3 sequence is 16 residues long. Germline V gene data show CDR1 as MGHDK and CDR2 as SYGVNS. The CDR3 region has the DNA TGTGCCAGCAGTGACCTGGGAGTGGGCTCCTACAATGAGCAGTTCTTC. It yields the protein CASSDLGVGSYNEQFF.

For the CDR3, the DNA is TGCGCCAGCAGTCGGACTAGCGGCACTGAGCAGTTCTTC. It codes for CASSRTSGTEQFF. This chain links TRBV10-1 with TRBJ2-1; 10 bases map to TRBD2. This CDR3 has 13 residues. Germline V gene lookup returns CDR1 WNHNN and CDR2 SYGVQD (reference sequence). Trimming took 5 bases from V and 9 from J; bases not matched to a gene: 4.

V and J are TRBV19 and TRBJ1-1; 8 bases are shared with TRBD1. The CDR3 extends over 13 amino acids. The germline V gene encodes CDR1 LNHDA and CDR2 SQIVND (reference sequence). V trimming: 4 bases; J trimming: 7 bases; junction bases outside the gene matches: 5. CDR3 nucleotide sequence: TGTGCCAGTAGTAGGGACAGGACTTATGAAGCTTTCTTT. This sequence encodes CASSRDRTYEAFF.

This chain connects TRBV30 to TRBJ1-1; possible D gene TRBD1, 6 bases. Germline V gene lookup returns CDR1 GTSNPN and CDR2 SVGIG (reference sequence). This CDR3 is built from 13 residues. V shed 7 bases and J shed 4 bases, with 16 bases lying between them. CDR3 sequence: CASNPSQGTEAFF. The DNA for the CDR3 is TGTGCCTCAAATCCGTCACAGGGCACTGAAGCTTTCTTT.

The rearrangement joins TRBV10-3 to TRBJ2-3, with TRBD2 matching 9 bases. V gave up 3 bases and J gave up 0 bases; unmatched junction bases: 10. Per the germline V gene, CDR1 is ENHRY and CDR2 is SYGVKD. The CDR3 spans 18 residues. The CDR3: CAISDSSGGSPSTDTQYF. The DNA of the CDR3 is TGTGCCATCAGTGATAGTAGCGGGGGCAGTCCTAGCACAGATACGCAGTATTTT.

The rearrangement links TRBV19 to TRBJ1-4; 7 nucleotides line up with TRBD1. The trim removed 9 bases at V and 8 bases at J, leaving 6 bases unmatched. The germline V gene encodes CDR1 LNHDA and CDR2 SQIVND (reference sequence). CDR3 size: 12 residues. CDR3 DNA: TGTGCCAGCCGGGACAGATGGGAAAAACTGTTTTTT. Protein sequence: CASRDRWEKLFF.

This chain links TRBV11-1 with TRBJ2-3; 7 positions agree with TRBD1. The junction had 8 bases not matched to a gene; V was cut back by 4 bases and J by 4 bases. There are 15 residues in the CDR3. Germline V gives CDR1 SGHAT, CDR2 FQDESV (reference sequence). CDR3 sequence: CASSSTGKGADTQYF. The CDR3 region has the DNA TGTGCCAGCAGCTCGACAGGGAAAGGGGCAGATACGCAGTATTTT.

The rearrangement uses TRBV6-1 and TRBJ1-2, with D tentatively TRBD1 (5 bases). Per the germline V gene, CDR1 is MNHNS and CDR2 is SASEGT. Trimming left V 1 base short and J 4 bases short, with 10 bases between. This CDR3 is 14 amino acids long. CDR3 in amino acids: CASSEGGDPYGYTF. DNA of the CDR3: TGTGCCAGCAGTGAAGGGGGGGACCCCTATGGCTACACCTTC.

In its sample, this clone was seen a few times. The rearrangement links TRBV5-1 to TRBJ2-1, with 9 bases fitting TRBD1. Germline assignment: CDR1 SGHRS and CDR2 YFSETQ. The CDR3 is made up of 16 amino acids. V lost 4 bases and J lost 8; bases outside the gene matches: 13. The chain's CDR3 is CASSTKTGTGQHEQFF. The CDR3 DNA reads TGCGCCAGCAGCACGAAAACCGGGACAGGGCAACATGAGCAGTTCTTC.

V and J are TRBV6-5 and TRBJ2-7; tentative D call: TRBD2 (6 bases). Germline assignment: CDR1 MNHEY and CDR2 SVGAGI. Trimming took 0 bases from V and 3 from J, leaving 12 bases between them. This CDR3 has 15 residues. CDR3 sequence: CASSYSGGNSYEQYF. The CDR3 nucleotides read TGTGCCAGCAGTTACTCAGGCGGGAACAGCTACGAGCAGTACTTC.

This clone has a handful of counts. This sequence joins TRBV21-1 and TRBJ2-5; the listed D gene, TRBD1, was not tested against the DNA. TRBV21-1 is designated a pseudogene. The CDR3 contains 14 residues. CDR3: CASRNRGILRTQYF. CDR3 in DNA: TGTGCCAGCAGAAATAGGGGGATCCTAAGGACCCAGTACTTC.

The chain joins TRBV28 to TRBJ2-7; 11 nucleotides match TRBD2. This CDR3 has 15 residues. The V gene's germline CDR1 is MDHEN and CDR2 SYDVKM. Trimming at V came to 6 bases and at J to 6 bases, leaving 10 bases not matched to a gene. In DNA form, the CDR3 reads TGTGCCAGCAGCGTAGCGGGAGGGCCGGAAGGCGAGCAGTACTTC. Amino acid sequence: CASSVAGGPEGEQYF.

The rearrangement uses TRBV11-2 and TRBJ1-1, with 8 positions matching TRBD1. The CDR3 is made up of 12 amino acids. V was pared by 5 bases and J by 8 bases, with 4 bases of the junction left unmatched. Per the germline V gene, CDR1 is SGHAT and CDR2 is FQNNGV. CDR3 bases: TGTGCCAGCAGCCTAGGACAGGGAGAAGCTTTCTTT. Its protein product is CASSLGQGEAFF. Full variable domain (rest looked up from reference TRBV11-2 and TRBJ1-1): EAGVAQSPRYKIIEKRQSVAFWCNPISGHATLYWYQQILGQGPKLLIQFQNNGVVDDSQLPKDRFSAERLKGVDSTLKIQPAKLEDSAVYLCASSLGQGEAFFGQGTRLTVV.

The gene calls are TRBV5-1 and TRBJ2-1; D call uncertain. V was cut by 0 bases and J by 9 bases, with 13 bases left in between. In germline, CDR1 is SGHRS, CDR2 YFSETQ. The CDR3 covers 14 residues. CDR3 protein: CASSLDGSSGEQFF. For the CDR3, the DNA is TGCGCCAGCAGCTTGGATGGTAGCTCCGGTGAGCAGTTCTTC.